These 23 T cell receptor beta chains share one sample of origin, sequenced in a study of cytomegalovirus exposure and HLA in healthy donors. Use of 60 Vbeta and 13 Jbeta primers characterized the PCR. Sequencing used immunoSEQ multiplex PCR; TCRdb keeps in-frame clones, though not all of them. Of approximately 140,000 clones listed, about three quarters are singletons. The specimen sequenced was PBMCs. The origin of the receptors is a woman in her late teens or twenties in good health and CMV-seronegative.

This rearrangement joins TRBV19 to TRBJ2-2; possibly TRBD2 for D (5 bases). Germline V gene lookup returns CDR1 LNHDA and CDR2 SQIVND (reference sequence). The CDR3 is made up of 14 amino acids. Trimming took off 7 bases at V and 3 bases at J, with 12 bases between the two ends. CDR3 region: CASNPGLHTGELFF. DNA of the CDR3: TGTGCCAGTAACCCTGGACTCCACACCGGGGAGCTGTTTTTT.

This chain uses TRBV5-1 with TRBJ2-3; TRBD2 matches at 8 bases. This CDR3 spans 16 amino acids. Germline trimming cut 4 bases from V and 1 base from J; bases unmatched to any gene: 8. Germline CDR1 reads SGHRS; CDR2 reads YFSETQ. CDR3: CASSALAGSGTDTQYF. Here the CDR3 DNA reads TGCGCCAGCAGCGCATTAGCGGGATCAGGCACAGATACGCAGTATTTT.

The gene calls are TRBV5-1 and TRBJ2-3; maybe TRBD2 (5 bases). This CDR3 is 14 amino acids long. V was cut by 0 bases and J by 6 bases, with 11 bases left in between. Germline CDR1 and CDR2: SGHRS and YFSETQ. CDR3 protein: CASSLGGRRDTQYF. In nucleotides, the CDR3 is TGCGCCAGCAGCTTGGGAGGGCGGCGGGATACGCAGTATTTT. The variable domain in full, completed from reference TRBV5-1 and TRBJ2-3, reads KAGVTQTPRYLIKTRGQQVTLSCSPISGHRSVSWYQQTPGQGLQFLFEYFSETQRNKGNFPGRFSGRQFSNSRSEMNVSTLELGDSALYLCASSLGGRRDTQYFGPGTRLTVL.

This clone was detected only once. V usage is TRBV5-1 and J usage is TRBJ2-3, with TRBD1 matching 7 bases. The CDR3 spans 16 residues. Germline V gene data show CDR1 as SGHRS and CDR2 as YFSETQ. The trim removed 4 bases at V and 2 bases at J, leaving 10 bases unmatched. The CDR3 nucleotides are TGCGCCAGCAGCCCTTGGACAGGAGGATCCACAGATACGCAGTATTTT. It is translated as CASSPWTGGSTDTQYF.

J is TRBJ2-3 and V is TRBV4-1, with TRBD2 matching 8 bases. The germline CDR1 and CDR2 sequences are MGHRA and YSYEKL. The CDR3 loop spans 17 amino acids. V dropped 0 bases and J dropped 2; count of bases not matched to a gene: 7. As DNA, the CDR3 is TGCGCCAGCAGCCAAGATGCATCAGCGGGAGACACAGATACGCAGTATTTT. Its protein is CASSQDASAGDTDTQYF.

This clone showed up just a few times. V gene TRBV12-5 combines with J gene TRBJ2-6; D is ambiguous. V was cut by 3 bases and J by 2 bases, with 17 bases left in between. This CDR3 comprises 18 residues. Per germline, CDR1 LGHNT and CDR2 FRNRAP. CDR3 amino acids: CASGFGATPLPGANVLTF. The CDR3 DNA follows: TGTGCTAGTGGTTTCGGAGCGACCCCCCTTCCTGGGGCCAACGTCCTGACTTTC.

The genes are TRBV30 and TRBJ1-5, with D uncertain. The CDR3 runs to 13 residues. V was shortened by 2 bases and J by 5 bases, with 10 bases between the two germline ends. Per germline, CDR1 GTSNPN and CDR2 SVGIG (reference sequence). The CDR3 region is CAWSLGGDQPQHF. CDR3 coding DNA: TGTGCCTGGAGTCTAGGCGGCGATCAGCCCCAGCATTTT.

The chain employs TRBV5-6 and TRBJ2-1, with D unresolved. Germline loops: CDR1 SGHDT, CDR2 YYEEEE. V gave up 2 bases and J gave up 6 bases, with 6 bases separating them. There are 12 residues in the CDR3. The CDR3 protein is CASSFQVNEQFF. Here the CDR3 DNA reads TGTGCCAGCAGCTTCCAGGTCAATGAGCAGTTCTTC.

In DNA, the CDR3 is TGTGCCAGCAGCGCGCTAGCGGGACGAACAGACGAGCAGTACTTC. The encoded protein is CASSALAGRTDEQYF. The V gene is TRBV9, the J gene TRBJ2-7, with 9 bases that match TRBD2. Trimming at V came to 3 bases and at J to 5 bases, leaving 9 bases not matched to a gene. Germline lookup yields CDR1 SGDLS and CDR2 YYNGEE. This CDR3 region has 15 residues.

The CDR3 DNA reads TGTGCCAGCAGCCGTGGAGCTAACACTGAAGCTTTCTTT. The encoded protein is CASSRGANTEAFF. The chain employs TRBV6-5 and TRBJ1-1; D gene unclear. Germline lookup yields CDR1 MNHEY and CDR2 SVGAGI. V gave up 6 bases and J gave up 2 bases, with 10 bases separating them. The CDR3 runs to 13 residues.

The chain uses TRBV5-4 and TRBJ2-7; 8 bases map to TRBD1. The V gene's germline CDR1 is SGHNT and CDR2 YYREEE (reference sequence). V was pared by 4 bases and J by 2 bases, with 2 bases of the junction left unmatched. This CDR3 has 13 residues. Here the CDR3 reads CASSQGQAYEQYF. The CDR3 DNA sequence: TGTGCCAGCAGCCAGGGACAGGCCTACGAGCAGTACTTC.

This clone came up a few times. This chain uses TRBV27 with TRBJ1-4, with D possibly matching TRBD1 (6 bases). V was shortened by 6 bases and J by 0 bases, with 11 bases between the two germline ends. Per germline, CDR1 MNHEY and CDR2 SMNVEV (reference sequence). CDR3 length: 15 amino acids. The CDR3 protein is CASRAGAATNEKLFF. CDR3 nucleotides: TGTGCCAGCAGAGCAGGGGCCGCAACTAATGAAAAACTGTTTTTT.

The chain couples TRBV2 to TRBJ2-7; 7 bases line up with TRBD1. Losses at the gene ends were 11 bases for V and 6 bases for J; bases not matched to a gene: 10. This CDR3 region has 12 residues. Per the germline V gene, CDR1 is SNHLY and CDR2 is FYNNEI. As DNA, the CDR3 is TGTGCCTGCCACAGGGGCCCGGGCGAGCAGTACTTC. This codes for CACHRGPGEQYF.

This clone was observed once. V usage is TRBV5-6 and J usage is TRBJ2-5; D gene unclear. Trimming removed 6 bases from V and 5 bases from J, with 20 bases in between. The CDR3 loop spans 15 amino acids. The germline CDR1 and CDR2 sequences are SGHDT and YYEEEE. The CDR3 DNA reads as TGTGCCAGCACCTTCTTCGACCCTCGAGGCGAGACCCAGTACTTC. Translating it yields CASTFFDPRGETQYF.

The chain's CDR3 is CASRSGLAGEGETQYF. CDR3 bases: TGCGCCAGCAGATCAGGACTAGCGGGAGAAGGAGAGACCCAGTACTTC. The chain has TRBV10-1 and TRBJ2-5, with 13 bases lining up with TRBD2. The CDR3 has 16 residues. The germline gives CDR1 WNHNN, CDR2 SYGVQD (reference sequence). J lost 4 bases, V lost 6 bases, and 8 bases had no gene match.

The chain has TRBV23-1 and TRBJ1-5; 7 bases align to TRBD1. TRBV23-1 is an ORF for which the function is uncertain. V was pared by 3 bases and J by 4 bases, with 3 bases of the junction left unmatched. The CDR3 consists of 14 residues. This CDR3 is CASSQTGRNQPQHF. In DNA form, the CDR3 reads TGCGCCAGCAGTCAGACAGGGCGAAATCAGCCCCAGCATTTT.

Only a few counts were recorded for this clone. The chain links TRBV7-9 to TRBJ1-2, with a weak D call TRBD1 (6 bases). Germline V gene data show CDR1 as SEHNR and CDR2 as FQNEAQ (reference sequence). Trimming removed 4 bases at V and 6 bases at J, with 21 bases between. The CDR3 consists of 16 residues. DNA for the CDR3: TGTGCCAGCAGCTCTTATCCCCCTACAGGGTCGGATGGCTACACCTTC. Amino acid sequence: CASSSYPPTGSDGYTF.

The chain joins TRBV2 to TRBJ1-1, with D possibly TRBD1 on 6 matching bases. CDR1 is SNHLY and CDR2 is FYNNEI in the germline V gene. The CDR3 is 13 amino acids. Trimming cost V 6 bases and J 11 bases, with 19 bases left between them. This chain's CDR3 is CASRGGAPSAAFF. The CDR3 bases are TGTGCCAGCAGGGGGGGGGCCCCAAGTGCGGCTTTCTTT. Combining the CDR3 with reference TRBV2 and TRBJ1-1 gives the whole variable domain EPEVTQTPSHQVTQMGQEVILRCVPISNHLYFYWYRQILGQKVEFLVSFYNNEISEKSEIFDDQFSVERPDGSNFTLKIRSTKLEDSAMYFCASRGGAPSAAFFGQGTRLTVV.

The CDR3 bases are TGTGCCAGTAGGGACCGGGACAGCCCAGCTTTCTTT. It encodes CASRDRDSPAFF. The chain employs TRBV19 and TRBJ1-1, with 7 bases fitting TRBD1. Germline V gives CDR1 LNHDA, CDR2 SQIVND (reference sequence). V lost 6 bases, J lost 10 bases, and 8 bases stayed unmatched. The CDR3 has 12 amino acids.

DNA of the CDR3: TGTGCCAGTAGTAAAATAGCGGGGTACGAGCAGTACTTC. Protein sequence: CASSKIAGYEQYF. The chain combines TRBV19 with TRBJ2-7, with 8 bases lining up with TRBD2. The J segment lost 4 bases and the V segment lost 4 bases, leaving 3 bases of the junction unmatched. The CDR3 sequence is 13 residues long. Germline V lookup: CDR1 LNHDA, CDR2 SQIVND (reference sequence).

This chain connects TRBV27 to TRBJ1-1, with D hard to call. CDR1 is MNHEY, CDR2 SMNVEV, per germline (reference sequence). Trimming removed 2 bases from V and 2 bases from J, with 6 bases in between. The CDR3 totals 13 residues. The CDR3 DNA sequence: TGTGCCAGCAGTTTACTAGTCAACACTGAAGCTTTCTTT. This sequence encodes CASSLLVNTEAFF.

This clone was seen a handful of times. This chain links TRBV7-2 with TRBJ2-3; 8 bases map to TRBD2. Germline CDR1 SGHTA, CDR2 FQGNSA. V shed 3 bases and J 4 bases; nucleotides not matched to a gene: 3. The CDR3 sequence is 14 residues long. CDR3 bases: TGTGCCAGCAGCTTGAACGGGAGGGCAGATACGCAGTATTTT. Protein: CASSLNGRADTQYF.

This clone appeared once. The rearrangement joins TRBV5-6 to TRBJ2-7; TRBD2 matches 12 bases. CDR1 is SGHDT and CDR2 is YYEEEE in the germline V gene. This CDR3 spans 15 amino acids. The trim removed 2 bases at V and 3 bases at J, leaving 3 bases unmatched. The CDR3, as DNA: TGTGCCAGCAGCTTACTAGCGGGAGGCCGCTACGAGCAGTACTTC. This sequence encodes CASSLLAGGRYEQYF.